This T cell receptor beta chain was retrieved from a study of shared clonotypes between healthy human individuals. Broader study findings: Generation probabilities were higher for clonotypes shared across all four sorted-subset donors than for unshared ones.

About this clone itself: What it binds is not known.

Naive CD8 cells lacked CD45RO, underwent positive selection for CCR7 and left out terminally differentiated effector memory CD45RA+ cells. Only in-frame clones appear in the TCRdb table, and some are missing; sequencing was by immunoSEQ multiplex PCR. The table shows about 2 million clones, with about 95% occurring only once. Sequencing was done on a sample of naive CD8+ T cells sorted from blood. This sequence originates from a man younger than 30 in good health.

CDR3: CASSPLTDSSYEQYF. The CDR3 DNA reads TGTGCCAGCAGCCCCCTCACAGACAGTTCCTACGAGCAGTACTTC. This chain uses TRBV9 with TRBJ2-7, with a weak D call TRBD1 (5 bases). V dropped 4 bases and J dropped 1 base, with 15 bases sitting between them. The CDR3 sequence is 15 residues long. Germline V gives CDR1 SGDLS, CDR2 YYNGEE.